One sample yielded the 13 T cell receptor beta chains listed below, sequenced in a study of CD8 T cells in ankylosing spondylitis. Broader study findings: Ankylosing spondylitis blood appeared to be characterized by a TCR beta motif of fewer than ten highly homologous variants.

TCRdb redid the calling of the 5' RACE reads with MiXCR, one entry per CDR3 protein. This repertoire shows 330,000 or so distinct CDR3 sequences, approximately 8% found once; its top ten account for roughly 15%. For these receptors, no antigen is known. The sample taken for sequencing was blood, either unsorted or a sorted T cell fraction (not recorded which). These receptors were collected from a male donor with ankylosing spondylitis.

This clonotype came up a few times. The chain has TRBV29-1 and TRBJ2-1, with 8 bases that match TRBD2. The CDR3 runs to 14 residues. The V gene end was trimmed by 1 base and the J gene end by 4 bases; junction bases not matched to a gene: 3. Germline V gives CDR1 SQVTM, CDR2 ANQGSEA. CDR3 sequence (DNA): TGCAGCGTTGAAGGGCGGGGGGCGTACAATGAGCAGTTCTTC. Translation gives CSVEGRGAYNEQFF.

CDR3 in DNA: TGCAGTGCTAGAGATTCGGGTAGGGCCACTGAAGCTTTCTTT. Amino acid sequence: CSARDSGRATEAFF. The chain recombines TRBV20-1 with TRBJ1-1, with unresolved D. Trimming took 0 bases from V and 4 from J, leaving 12 bases between them. Germline-derived CDR1 and CDR2 are DFQATT and SNEGSKA (reference sequence). This CDR3 contains 14 residues.

The genes are TRBV18 and TRBJ1-2; D perhaps matches TRBD1 (6 bases). CDR3 size: 17 residues. V lost 3 bases, J lost 4 bases, and 21 bases lay in between. Germline loops: CDR1 KGHSH, CDR2 LQKENI. CDR3 in amino acids: CASSPGVFPGGSYGYTF. The CDR3 DNA reads TGTGCCAGCTCACCGGGAGTCTTTCCGGGGGGCAGCTATGGCTACACCTTC.

This clonotype was observed a handful of times. The CDR3 sequence is CSVELSGSSSYNEQFF. The CDR3 nucleotides are TGCAGCGTTGAATTGTCGGGCAGTAGCTCCTACAATGAGCAGTTCTTC. V is TRBV29-1 and J is TRBJ2-1; D not resolved. With 2 bases removed from V and 0 bases from J, the gap between germline ends came to 14 bases. The CDR3 sequence is 16 residues long. CDR1 is SQVTM, CDR2 ANQGSEA, per germline.

This chain joins TRBV5-7 and TRBJ2-5; D is undetermined. TRBV5-7 qualifies as an ORF whose function is uncertain. Trimming shortened V by 1 base and J by 1 base, and 17 bases separated the two germline ends. This CDR3 contains 17 residues. The CDR3 sequence is CASSLFWLVLFQETQYF. CDR3 nucleotides: TGTGCCAGCAGCTTGTTTTGGTTGGTTTTATTCCAAGAGACCCAGTACTTC.

The chain recombines TRBV5-4 with TRBJ2-1; 9 bases fit TRBD2. The CDR3 spans 15 residues. In germline, CDR1 is SGHNT, CDR2 YYREEE (reference sequence). The junction had 6 bases not matched to a gene; V was cut back by 3 bases and J by 5 bases. In DNA, the CDR3 is TGTGCCAGCAGCTACGATAGCGGGAGCGACAATGAGCAGTTCTTC. Amino acids: CASSYDSGSDNEQFF.

There are a few counts of this clonotype. The rearrangement uses TRBV5-1 and TRBJ2-2; D is unresolved. The germline gives CDR1 SGHRS, CDR2 YFSETQ. Between the trimmed V and J ends, which lost 6 bases and 5 bases, there was a span of 8 bases. This CDR3 has 12 residues. CDR3 loop: CASTAGTGELFF. DNA for the CDR3: TGCGCCAGCACCGCCGGTACCGGGGAGCTGTTTTTT.

J is TRBJ2-7 and V is TRBV29-1, with 10 bases aligning to TRBD1. The CDR3 has 12 residues. Germline CDR1 reads SQVTM; CDR2 reads ANQGSEA. V trimming: 6 bases; J trimming: 7 bases; junction bases outside the gene matches: 6. The CDR3 bases are TGCAGCGTCAGGACAGGGGGTCAGGAGCAGTACTTC. It translates to CSVRTGGQEQYF.

This clonotype has only a few counts. The genes are TRBV27 and TRBJ2-3; D perhaps matches TRBD2 (5 bases). The CDR3 loop spans 12 amino acids. Germline lookup yields CDR1 MNHEY and CDR2 SMNVEV (reference sequence). Trimming pared 6 bases from V and 6 bases from J, leaving 10 bases between. CDR3 in amino acids: CASRSSSDTQYF. CDR3 nucleotides: TGTGCCAGCAGGTCTAGCAGTGATACGCAGTATTTT.

In its sample, this clonotype was seen many times. The chain joins TRBV5-1 to TRBJ1-1, with TRBD1 as a possible D gene (5 bases). This CDR3 is built from 13 residues. Germline CDR1 SGHRS, CDR2 YFSETQ. Trimming cost V 4 bases and J 7 bases, with 14 bases left between them. CDR3 protein: CASSLGTRVEAFF. The DNA of the CDR3 is TGCGCCAGCAGCCTCGGGACGAGGGTTGAAGCTTTCTTT.

This clonotype was observed a few times. V usage is TRBV10-3 and J usage is TRBJ2-1; 7 positions match TRBD1. Germline trimming cut 1 base from V and 9 bases from J; bases unmatched to any gene: 3. Germline V gene lookup returns CDR1 ENHRY and CDR2 SYGVKD. The CDR3 sequence is 13 residues long. The CDR3: CAISEYRGSEQFF. As DNA, the CDR3 is TGTGCCATCAGTGAGTACAGGGGCAGTGAGCAGTTCTTC.

This clonotype showed up just a few times. The chain couples TRBV28 to TRBJ2-3; TRBD2 matches 9 bases. This CDR3 contains 18 residues. The V and J ends lost 6 bases and 4 bases, in that order; junction bases with no gene match: 17. CDR1 is MDHEN, CDR2 SYDVKM, per germline. The CDR3 sequence is CASSPRGWREGDADTQYF. Here the CDR3 DNA reads TGTGCCAGCAGCCCCCGGGGCTGGCGGGAGGGCGACGCAGATACGCAGTATTTT.

This clonotype was observed many times. The chain combines TRBV6-4 with TRBJ2-7; D unclear. CDR1 MRHNA and CDR2 SNTAGT come from the germline V gene. The CDR3 spans 14 residues. V gave up 0 bases and J gave up 3 bases, with 9 bases separating them. CDR3: CASSDSSLFYEQYF. The CDR3 nucleotides read TGTGCCAGCAGTGACTCAAGCCTATTCTACGAGCAGTACTTC.